This T cell receptor beta chain was found in a study of response to subunit inactivated influenza vaccine (dated by TCRdb to the late 2010s). Background for the entire study: Deep quantitative T cell receptor repertoire profiling was used in the study to track responses to a trivalent subunit inactivated influenza vaccine.

CDR1 and CDR2 are drawn from the germline V gene: MNHEY, SVGAGI. From its cysteine to its phenylalanine, the CDR3 spans 14 amino acids. CDR3 DNA only is kept here, 42 bases in frame from base 1. V loses 3 bases of germline sequence and J loses 1 base, and the interval between the two ends is 9 bases. This clonotype appeared many times. Its specific antigen is unknown. No base-level quality is on record; no much larger clone is a single base apart. The paper's findings and limits, for the study overall: The authors suggested that each seasonal influenza vaccination may recruit only a limited number of new T cells.

Libraries were made using RT-PCR. Sequencing instrument: Illumina HiSeq 2500. Through fastp at Q25 and MiXCR, TCRdb rebuilt clones from the public reads, retaining in-frame beta chains. Merged by CDR3 protein, the rows form single entries marked with the most common genes and DNA. In this sample the table shows about half a million distinct CDR3 sequences, approximately 24% of which occur a single time. 1.9% of the sample goes to the ten largest clones. The receptor was isolated from a man aged 45-65 years who received an inactivated influenza vaccine. Donor details come from another sample of the same person, matched by shared clones. The sequence joins TRBV6-5 to TRBJ1-1, and the D gene may be TRBD1, 6 bases matching. Sequenced here: CD4+ T cells sorted from PBMCs, sampled 4 to 6 days after vaccination. The CDR3 reads as follows: CASSYGGPNTEAFF. In nucleotide form, the sequence is TGTGCCAGCAGTTATGGGGGGCCGAACACTGAAGCTTTCTTT.